The 12 T cell receptor beta chains below come from one sample, sequenced in a study of shared clonotypes between healthy human individuals. Libraries were prepared by immunoSEQ multiplex PCR; TCRdb keeps only in-frame clonotypes and omits some of them. This table holds 1,400,000 or so clones, around 98.5% found once. The sequenced sample was naive CD4+ T cells sorted from blood. Specified subset: CD45RA+ positively selected. All receptors come from a man aged 25 to 45 in good health.

This clone is a singleton in its sample. This sequence joins TRBV12-5 and TRBJ1-1; possibly TRBD1 for D (6 bases). From germline, CDR1 is LGHNT and CDR2 FRNRAP. V shed 7 bases and J shed 6 bases, with 12 bases lying between them. The CDR3 length is 12 residues. CDR3 region: CASAPTGSEAFF. For the CDR3, the DNA is TGTGCTAGTGCCCCCACAGGGTCTGAAGCTTTCTTT.

This chain connects TRBV7-9 to TRBJ1-4; D gene unclear. The V and J ends lost 6 bases and 8 bases respectively, with 10 bases between them. CDR1 is SEHNR, CDR2 FQNEAQ, per germline (reference sequence). The CDR3 contains 12 residues. CDR3 sequence: CASSRNLEKLFF. CDR3 bases: TGTGCCAGCAGTCGTAACTTAGAAAAACTGTTTTTT.

The chain carries TRBV10-3 and TRBJ2-7, with 12 positions matching TRBD2. V lost 6 bases, J lost 1 base, and 25 bases stayed unmatched. This CDR3 has 22 amino acids. Germline loops: CDR1 ENHRY, CDR2 SYGVKD. DNA for the CDR3: TGTGCCATCAGACAATTGATATCGAATGAGACTAGCGGGAGAGCTTTGTCCTACGAGCAGTACTTC. Protein sequence: CAIRQLISNETSGRALSYEQYF.

The chain uses TRBV11-2 and TRBJ2-3, with TRBD1 identical over 7 bases. CDR3 length: 14 amino acids. Germline V gene data show CDR1 as SGHAT and CDR2 as FQNNGV. With 6 bases clipped from V and 4 bases from J, the junction kept 7 bases outside the gene matches. The CDR3 DNA reads as TGTGCCAGCAGTAACAGGGGCGGAGCAGATACGCAGTATTTT. It encodes CASSNRGGADTQYF.

This clone was seen only once. J is TRBJ2-1 and V is TRBV7-8; 10 bases match TRBD2. The germline V gene has CDR1 SGHVS and CDR2 FQNEAQ. This CDR3 has 17 residues. V shed 5 bases, J shed 2 bases, and the junction held 9 bases outside the gene matches. The CDR3, as DNA: TGTGCCAGCAGCCCCCGGGTAGCGGGAGGCACCTACAATGAGCAGTTCTTC. Translation: CASSPRVAGGTYNEQFF.

This clone was seen just once. The chain carries TRBV27 and TRBJ2-3; unclear D gene. The CDR3 runs 16 residues. Trimming stripped 1 base from V and 1 base from J, with 12 bases between. Germline CDR1 and CDR2: MNHEY and SMNVEV (reference sequence). This CDR3 reads CASSLLWQTGTDTQYF. The CDR3 DNA reads TGTGCCAGCAGTTTATTGTGGCAGACTGGCACAGATACGCAGTATTTT.

To note about this clone: Other DNA sequences within the sample encode an identical CDR3. V usage is TRBV18 and J usage is TRBJ2-5; D not resolved. CDR3 length equals 11 residues. Germline V gives CDR1 KGHSH, CDR2 LQKENI. The V end lost 5 bases, the J end lost 0 bases, and 1 base lay between the germline ends. CDR3 sequence (DNA): TGTGCCAGCTCATACCAAGAGACCCAGTACTTC. Translating gives CASSYQETQYF.

The J gene is TRBJ1-1, the V gene TRBV7-9; maybe TRBD1 (6 bases). CDR1 SEHNR and CDR2 FQNEAQ come from the germline V gene (reference sequence). Trimming removed 1 base at V and 1 base at J, with 16 bases between. CDR3 length equals 17 residues. The CDR3 DNA reads as TGTGCCAGCAGCTTAGTATCAGGGGTAGTAACGAACACTGAAGCTTTCTTT. Its translation: CASSLVSGVVTNTEAFF. The whole variable domain, remainder taken from reference TRBV7-9 and TRBJ1-1, is DTGVSQNPRHKITKRGQNVTFRCDPISEHNRLYWYRQTLGQGPEFLTYFQNEAQLEKSRLLSDRFSAERPKGSFSTLEIQRTEQGDSAMYLCASSLVSGVVTNTEAFFGQGTRLTVV.

In DNA form, the CDR3 reads TGTGCCAGCAGTTTACAGGGGCGAGCAACTAATGAAAAACTGTTTTTT. Its translation: CASSLQGRATNEKLFF. V and J are TRBV27 and TRBJ1-4; tentatively, D is TRBD1 (6 bases). Germline V lookup: CDR1 MNHEY, CDR2 SMNVEV (reference sequence). V lost 2 bases, J lost 0 bases, and 10 bases lay in between. The CDR3 contains 16 residues.

This clone occurred once. The chain uses TRBV2 and TRBJ2-1; the match to TRBD2 covers 9 bases. Germline trimming cut 6 bases from V and 7 bases from J; bases unmatched to any gene: 7. Germline lookup yields CDR1 SNHLY and CDR2 FYNNEI. There are 14 residues in the CDR3. The CDR3 bases are TGTGCCAGCAGCCTAGCGGGAATACGTAATGAGCAGTTCTTC. Protein sequence: CASSLAGIRNEQFF.

CDR3 protein: CATADTRNQPQHF. The CDR3, as DNA: TGTGCCACAGCTGATACTCGCAATCAGCCCCAGCATTTT. The V call is TRBV28, the J call TRBJ1-5; D is ambiguous. Germline V gene lookup returns CDR1 MDHEN and CDR2 SYDVKM. The CDR3 is 13 amino acids. Trimming pared 10 bases from V and 2 bases from J, leaving 12 bases between.

The chain employs TRBV4-1 and TRBJ1-2; no firm D call. V was shortened by 1 base and J by 1 base, with 7 bases between the two germline ends. Germline V gene lookup returns CDR1 MGHRA and CDR2 YSYEKL. This CDR3 contains 14 residues. DNA for the CDR3: TGCGCCAGCAGCCAAGCGGCGGGTAACTATGGCTACACCTTC. Translated, it gives CASSQAAGNYGYTF.